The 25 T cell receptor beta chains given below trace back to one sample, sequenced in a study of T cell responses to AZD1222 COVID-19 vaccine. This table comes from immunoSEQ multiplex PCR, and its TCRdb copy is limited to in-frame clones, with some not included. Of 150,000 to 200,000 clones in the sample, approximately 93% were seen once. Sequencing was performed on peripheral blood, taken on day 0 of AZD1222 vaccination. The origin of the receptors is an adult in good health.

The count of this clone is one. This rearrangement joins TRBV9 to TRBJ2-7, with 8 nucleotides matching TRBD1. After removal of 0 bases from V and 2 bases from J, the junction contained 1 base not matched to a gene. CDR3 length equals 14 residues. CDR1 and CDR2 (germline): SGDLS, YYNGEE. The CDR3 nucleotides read TGTGCCAGCAGCGTAGGACAGGGGCCCTACGAGCAGTACTTC. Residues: CASSVGQGPYEQYF.

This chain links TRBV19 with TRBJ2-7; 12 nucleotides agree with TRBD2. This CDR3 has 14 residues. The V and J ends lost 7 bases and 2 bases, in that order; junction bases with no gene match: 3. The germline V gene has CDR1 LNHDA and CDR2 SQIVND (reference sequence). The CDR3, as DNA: TGTGCCAGTACTTGGACTAGCGGGACCTACGAGCAGTACTTC. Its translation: CASTWTSGTYEQYF.

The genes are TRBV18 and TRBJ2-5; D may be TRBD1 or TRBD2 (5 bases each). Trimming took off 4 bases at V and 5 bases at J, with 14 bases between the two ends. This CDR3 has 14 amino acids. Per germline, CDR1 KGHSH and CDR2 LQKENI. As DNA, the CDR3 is TGTGCCAGCTCACGTAACGGGGCTGGGGAGACCCAGTACTTC. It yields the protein CASSRNGAGETQYF. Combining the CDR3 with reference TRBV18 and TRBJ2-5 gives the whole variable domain NAGVMQNPRHLVRRRGQEARLRCSPMKGHSHVYWYRQLPEEGLKFMVYLQKENIIDESGMPKERFSAEFPKEGPSILRIQQVVRGDSAAYFCASSRNGAGETQYFGPGTRLLVL.

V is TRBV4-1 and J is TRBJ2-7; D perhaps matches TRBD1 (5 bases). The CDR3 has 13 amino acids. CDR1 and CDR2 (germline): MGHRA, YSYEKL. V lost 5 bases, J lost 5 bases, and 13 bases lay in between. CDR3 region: CASSKGVGHEQYF. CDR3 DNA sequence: TGCGCCAGCAGCAAAGGGGTGGGGCACGAGCAGTACTTC.

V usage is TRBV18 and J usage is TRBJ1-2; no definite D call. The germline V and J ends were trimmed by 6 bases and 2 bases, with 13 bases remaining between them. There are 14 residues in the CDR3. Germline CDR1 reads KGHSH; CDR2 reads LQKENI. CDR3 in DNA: TGTGCCAGCTCTCCATCAACAGCCAACTATGGCTACACCTTC. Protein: CASSPSTANYGYTF. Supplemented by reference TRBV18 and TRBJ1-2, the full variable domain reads NAGVMQNPRHLVRRRGQEARLRCSPMKGHSHVYWYRQLPEEGLKFMVYLQKENIIDESGMPKERFSAEFPKEGPSILRIQQVVRGDSAAYFCASSPSTANYGYTFGSGTRLTVV.

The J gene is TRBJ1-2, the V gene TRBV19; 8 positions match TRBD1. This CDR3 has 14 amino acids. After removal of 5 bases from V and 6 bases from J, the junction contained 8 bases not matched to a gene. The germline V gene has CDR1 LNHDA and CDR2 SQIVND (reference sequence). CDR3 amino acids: CASSFWTGHDGYTF. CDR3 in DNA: TGTGCCAGTAGTTTTTGGACAGGGCACGATGGCTACACCTTC.

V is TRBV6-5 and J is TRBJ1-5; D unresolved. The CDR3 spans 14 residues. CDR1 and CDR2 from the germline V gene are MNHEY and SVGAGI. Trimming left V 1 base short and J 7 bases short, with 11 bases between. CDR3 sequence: CASSYYLGWQPQHF. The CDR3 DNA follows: TGTGCCAGCAGTTACTATCTGGGTTGGCAGCCCCAGCATTTT.

The CDR3 nucleotides are TGTGCCAGCAGCCCCTCGGGGGGGACCCCTAACTATGGCTACACCTTC. Translation gives CASSPSGGTPNYGYTF. This chain joins TRBV7-9 and TRBJ1-2, with a possible D match to TRBD1 (5 bases). The CDR3 sequence is 16 residues long. V was cut by 5 bases and J by 0 bases, with 16 bases left in between. Germline CDR1 SEHNR, CDR2 FQNEAQ (reference sequence).

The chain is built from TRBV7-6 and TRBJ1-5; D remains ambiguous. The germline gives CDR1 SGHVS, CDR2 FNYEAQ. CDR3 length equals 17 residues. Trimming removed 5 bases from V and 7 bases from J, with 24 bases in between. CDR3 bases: TGTGCCAGCAGCCTCAACAGCCCCACAGTGTTAAACCAGCCCCAGCATTTT. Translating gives CASSLNSPTVLNQPQHF.

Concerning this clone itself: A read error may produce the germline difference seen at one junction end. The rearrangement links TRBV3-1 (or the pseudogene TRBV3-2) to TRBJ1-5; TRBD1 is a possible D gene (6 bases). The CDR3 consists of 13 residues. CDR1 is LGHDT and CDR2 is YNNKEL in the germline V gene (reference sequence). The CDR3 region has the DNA TGTGCCAGCAGCAGGGGGGGCAACCAGCCCCAGCATTTT. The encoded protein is CASSRGGNQPQHF.

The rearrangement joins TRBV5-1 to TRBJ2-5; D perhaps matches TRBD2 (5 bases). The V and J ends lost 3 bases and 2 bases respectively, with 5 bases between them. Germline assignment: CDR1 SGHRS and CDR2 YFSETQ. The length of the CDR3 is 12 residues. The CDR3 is CASSWEQETQYF. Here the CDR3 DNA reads TGCGCCAGCAGCTGGGAGCAAGAGACCCAGTACTTC.

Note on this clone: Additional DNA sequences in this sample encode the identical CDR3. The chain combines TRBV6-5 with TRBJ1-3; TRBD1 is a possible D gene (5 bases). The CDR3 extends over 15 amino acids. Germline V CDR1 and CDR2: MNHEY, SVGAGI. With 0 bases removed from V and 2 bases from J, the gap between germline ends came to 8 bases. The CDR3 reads CASSYSGGAGNTIYF. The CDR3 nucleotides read TGTGCCAGCAGTTACTCGGGGGGGGCTGGAAACACCATATATTTT.

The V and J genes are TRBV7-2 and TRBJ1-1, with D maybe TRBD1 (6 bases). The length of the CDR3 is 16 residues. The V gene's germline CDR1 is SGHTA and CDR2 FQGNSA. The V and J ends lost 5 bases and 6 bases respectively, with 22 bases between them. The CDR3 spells CASSHKSGGAGSEAFF. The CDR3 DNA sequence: TGTGCCAGCAGCCACAAATCGGGGGGCGCTGGTTCTGAAGCTTTCTTT.

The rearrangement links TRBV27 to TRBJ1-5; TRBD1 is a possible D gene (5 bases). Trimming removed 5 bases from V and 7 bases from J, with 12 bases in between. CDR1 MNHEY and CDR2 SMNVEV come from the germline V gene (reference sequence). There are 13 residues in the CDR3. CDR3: CASSVTAQQPQHF. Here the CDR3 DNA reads TGTGCCAGCAGTGTGACAGCGCAACAGCCCCAGCATTTT.

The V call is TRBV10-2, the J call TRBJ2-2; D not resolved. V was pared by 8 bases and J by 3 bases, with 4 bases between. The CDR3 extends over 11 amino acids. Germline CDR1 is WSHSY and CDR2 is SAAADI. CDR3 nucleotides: TGCGCCAGCGGACACACCGGGGAGCTGTTTTTT. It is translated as CASGHTGELFF.

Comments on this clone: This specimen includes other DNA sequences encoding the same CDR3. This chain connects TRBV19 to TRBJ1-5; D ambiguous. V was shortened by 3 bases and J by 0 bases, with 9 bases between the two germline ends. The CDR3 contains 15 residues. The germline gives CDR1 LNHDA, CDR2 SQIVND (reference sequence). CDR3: CASSISGYSNQPQHF. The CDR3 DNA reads TGTGCCAGTAGTATTTCGGGATATAGCAATCAGCCCCAGCATTTT.

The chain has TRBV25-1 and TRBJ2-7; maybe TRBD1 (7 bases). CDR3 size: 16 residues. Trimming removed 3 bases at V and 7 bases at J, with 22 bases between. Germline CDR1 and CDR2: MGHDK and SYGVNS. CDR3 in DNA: TGTGCCAGCAGTGACCAAATTAGCGGATCAGGGGGGGAGCAGTACTTC. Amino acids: CASSDQISGSGGEQYF.

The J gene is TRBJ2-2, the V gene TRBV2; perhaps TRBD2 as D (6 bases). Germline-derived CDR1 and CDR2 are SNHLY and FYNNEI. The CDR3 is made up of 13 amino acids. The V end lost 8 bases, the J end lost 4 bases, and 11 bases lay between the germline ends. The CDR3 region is CASRDWITGELFF. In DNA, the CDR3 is TGTGCCAGCCGGGACTGGATCACCGGGGAGCTGTTTTTT.

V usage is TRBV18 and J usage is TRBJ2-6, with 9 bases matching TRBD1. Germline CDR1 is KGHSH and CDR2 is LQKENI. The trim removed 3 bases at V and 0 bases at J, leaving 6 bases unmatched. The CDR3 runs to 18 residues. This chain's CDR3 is CASSPTGGENSGANVLTF. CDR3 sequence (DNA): TGTGCCAGCTCACCCACAGGGGGCGAAAACTCTGGGGCCAACGTCCTGACTTTC.

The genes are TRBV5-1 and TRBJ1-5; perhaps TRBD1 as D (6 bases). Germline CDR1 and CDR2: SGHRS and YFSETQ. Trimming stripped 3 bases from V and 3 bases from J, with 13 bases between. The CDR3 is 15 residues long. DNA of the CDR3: TGCGCCAGCAGCTCCACTACAGGGTCCAATCAGCCCCAGCATTTT. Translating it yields CASSSTTGSNQPQHF.

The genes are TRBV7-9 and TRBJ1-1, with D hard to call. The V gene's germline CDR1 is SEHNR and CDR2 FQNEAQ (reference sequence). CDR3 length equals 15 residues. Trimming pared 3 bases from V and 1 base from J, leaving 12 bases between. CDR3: CASSFDTVKNTEAFF. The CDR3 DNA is TGTGCCAGCAGCTTTGACACTGTCAAGAACACTGAAGCTTTCTTT.

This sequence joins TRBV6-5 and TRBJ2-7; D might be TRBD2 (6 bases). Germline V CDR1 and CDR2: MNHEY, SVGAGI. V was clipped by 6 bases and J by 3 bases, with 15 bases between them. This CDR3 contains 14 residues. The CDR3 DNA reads TGTGCCAGCAGGGTGGTAGCGGAAGACTACGAGCAGTACTTC. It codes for CASRVVAEDYEQYF.

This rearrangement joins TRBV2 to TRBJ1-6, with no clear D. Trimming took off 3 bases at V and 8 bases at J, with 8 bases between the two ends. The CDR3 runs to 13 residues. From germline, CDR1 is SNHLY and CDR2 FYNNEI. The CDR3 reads CASSDQQYSPLHF. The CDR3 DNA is TGTGCCAGCAGTGACCAACAATATTCACCCCTCCACTTT.

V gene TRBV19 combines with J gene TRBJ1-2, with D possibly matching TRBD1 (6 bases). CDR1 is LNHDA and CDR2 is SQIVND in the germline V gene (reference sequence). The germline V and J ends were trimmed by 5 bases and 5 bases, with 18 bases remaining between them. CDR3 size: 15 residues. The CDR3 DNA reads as TGTGCCAGTAGTCTTTCGACAGGTGAACCTTATGGCTACACCTTC. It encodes CASSLSTGEPYGYTF.

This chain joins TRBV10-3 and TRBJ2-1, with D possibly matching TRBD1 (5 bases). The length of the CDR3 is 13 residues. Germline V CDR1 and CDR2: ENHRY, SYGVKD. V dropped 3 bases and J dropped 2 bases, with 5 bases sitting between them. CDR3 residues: CAISDRAYNEQFF. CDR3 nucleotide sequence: TGTGCCATCAGTGACAGGGCCTACAATGAGCAGTTCTTC.